A single sample gave rise to the 7 T cell receptor beta chains below, sequenced in a study of identical twins. TCRdb reprocessed the 5' RACE reads with MiXCR, giving one entry per CDR3 protein. The sample carries about 240,000 distinct CDR3 sequences, about an eighth recorded once. These data are also associated with another study on yellow fever vaccine responses in identical twins.

Material for sequencing was memory (CD45RO+) T cells sorted from blood. Every receptor here comes from a woman between 18 and 30 years old in good health.

V usage is TRBV5-8 and J usage is TRBJ1-5; D is uncertain. The CDR3 has 15 amino acids. V was trimmed by 3 bases and J by 0 bases, leaving 10 bases between them. CDR1 and CDR2 (germline): SGHTS, YDEGEE. The CDR3 protein is CASSYEGYSNQPQHF. DNA of the CDR3: TGTGCCAGCAGCTACGAGGGTTATAGCAATCAGCCCCAGCATTTT.

The V and J genes are TRBV9 and TRBJ2-3; maybe TRBD2 (6 bases). This CDR3 is built from 16 residues. Trimming cost V 0 bases and J 0 bases, with 11 bases left between them. The germline gives CDR1 SGDLS, CDR2 YYNGEE. The chain's CDR3 is CASSVERGTSTDTQYF. CDR3 bases: TGTGCCAGCAGCGTAGAAAGAGGGACTAGCACAGATACGCAGTATTTT.

This clonotype has only a few counts. CDR3 protein: CSASNPSGSSYEQYF. DNA for the CDR3: TGCAGTGCTAGTAACCCTAGCGGGAGCTCCTACGAGCAGTACTTC. This rearrangement joins TRBV20-1 to TRBJ2-7; 10 bases map to TRBD2. This CDR3 has 15 amino acids. The germline V gene encodes CDR1 DFQATT and CDR2 SNEGSKA (reference sequence). V trimming: 3 bases; J trimming: 0 bases; junction bases outside the gene matches: 5.

This clonotype appeared a few times. The J gene is TRBJ2-7, the V gene TRBV3-1, with D uncertain. Per the germline V gene, CDR1 is LGHDT and CDR2 is YNNKEL (reference sequence). The ends were cut back, 4 bases at V and 3 bases at J, with 16 bases in the middle. The CDR3 loop spans 15 amino acids. The CDR3 DNA reads as TGTGCCAGCAGCCCTCCCGGGCGTACCCACTACGAGCAGTACTTC. It yields the protein CASSPPGRTHYEQYF.

The J gene is TRBJ2-5, the V gene TRBV11-2, with D perhaps matching TRBD2 (6 bases). The germline gives CDR1 SGHAT, CDR2 FQNNGV. Trimming took 5 bases from V and 2 from J, leaving 9 bases between them. The length of the CDR3 is 13 residues. The CDR3 is CASSTGRQETQYF. The CDR3 DNA follows: TGTGCCAGCAGCACGGGGAGGCAAGAGACCCAGTACTTC.

As to this clonotype: The conserved final phenylalanine or tryptophan is absent from the CDR3, which likely points to a read error. The chain uses TRBV3-1 and TRBJ2-7, with D perhaps matching TRBD2 (6 bases). Germline CDR1 LGHDT, CDR2 YNNKEL (reference sequence). The CDR3 has 15 amino acids. Trimming removed 0 bases from V and 6 bases from J, with 15 bases in between. This CDR3 is CASSQDQRAGGEQYS. The CDR3 DNA reads as TGTGCCAGCAGCCAAGATCAACGGGCCGGGGGCGAGCAGTACTCC.

This clonotype has a handful of counts. This rearrangement joins TRBV4-3 to TRBJ2-7; 7 bases are a match to TRBD2. The ends lost 1 base at V and 1 base at J; junction bases unmatched: 1. The germline gives CDR1 LGHNA, CDR2 YSLEER. The CDR3 loop spans 14 amino acids. Written as DNA, the CDR3 is TGCGCCAGCAGCCAAGGGGAGGGATCCTACGAGCAGTACTTC. Translated, it gives CASSQGEGSYEQYF.